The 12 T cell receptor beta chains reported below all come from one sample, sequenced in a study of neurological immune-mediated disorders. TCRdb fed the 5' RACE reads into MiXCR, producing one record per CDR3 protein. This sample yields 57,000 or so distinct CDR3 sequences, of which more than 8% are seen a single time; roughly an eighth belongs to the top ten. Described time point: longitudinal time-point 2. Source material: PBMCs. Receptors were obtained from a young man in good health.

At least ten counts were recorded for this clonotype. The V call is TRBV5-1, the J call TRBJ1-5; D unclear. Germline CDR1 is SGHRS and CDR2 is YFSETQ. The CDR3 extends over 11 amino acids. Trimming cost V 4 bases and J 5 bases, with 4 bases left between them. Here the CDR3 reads CASSPDQPQHF. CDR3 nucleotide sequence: TGCGCCAGCAGCCCCGATCAGCCCCAGCATTTT.

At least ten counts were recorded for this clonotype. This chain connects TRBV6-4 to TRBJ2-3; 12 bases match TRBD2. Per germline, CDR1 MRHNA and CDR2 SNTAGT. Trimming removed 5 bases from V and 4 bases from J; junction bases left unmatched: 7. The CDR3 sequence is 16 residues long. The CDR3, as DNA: TGTGCCAGCAGTACGACTAGCGGGAGTGGCGCAGATACGCAGTATTTT. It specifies CASSTTSGSGADTQYF.

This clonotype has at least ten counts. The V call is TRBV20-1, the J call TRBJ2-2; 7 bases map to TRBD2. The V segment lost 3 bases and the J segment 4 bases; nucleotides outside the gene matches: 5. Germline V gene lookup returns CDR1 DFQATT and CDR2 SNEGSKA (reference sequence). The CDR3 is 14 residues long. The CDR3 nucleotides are TGCAGTGCTAGTACAGCGGGAACCACCGGGGAGCTGTTTTTT. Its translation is CSASTAGTTGELFF.

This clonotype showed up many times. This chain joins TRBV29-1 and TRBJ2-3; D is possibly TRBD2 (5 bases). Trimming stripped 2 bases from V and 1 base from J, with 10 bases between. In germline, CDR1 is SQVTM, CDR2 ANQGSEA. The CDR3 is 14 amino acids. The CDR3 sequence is CSVESSGRTDTQYF. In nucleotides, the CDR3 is TGCAGCGTTGAATCCAGCGGTCGCACAGATACGCAGTATTTT.

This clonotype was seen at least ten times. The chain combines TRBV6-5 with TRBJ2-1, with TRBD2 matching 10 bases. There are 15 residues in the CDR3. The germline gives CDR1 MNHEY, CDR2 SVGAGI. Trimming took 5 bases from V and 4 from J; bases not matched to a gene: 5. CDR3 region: CASSQAGGDYNEQFF. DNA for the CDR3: TGTGCCAGCAGTCAAGCGGGAGGGGATTACAATGAGCAGTTCTTC.

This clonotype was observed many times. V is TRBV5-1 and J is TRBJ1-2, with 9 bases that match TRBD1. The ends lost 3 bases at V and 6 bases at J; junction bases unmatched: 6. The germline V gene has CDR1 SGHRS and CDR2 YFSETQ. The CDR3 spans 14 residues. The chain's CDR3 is CASSYGQGRDGYTF. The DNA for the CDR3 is TGCGCCAGCAGCTATGGACAGGGGCGGGATGGCTACACCTTC.

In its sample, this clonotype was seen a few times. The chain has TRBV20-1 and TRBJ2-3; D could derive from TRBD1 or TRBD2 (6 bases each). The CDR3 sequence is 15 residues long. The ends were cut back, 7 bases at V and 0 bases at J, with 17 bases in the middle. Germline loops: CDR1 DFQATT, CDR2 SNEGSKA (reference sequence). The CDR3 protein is CSVPRGGSSTDTQYF. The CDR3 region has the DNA TGCAGTGTCCCACGAGGGGGGAGTAGCACAGATACGCAGTATTTT.

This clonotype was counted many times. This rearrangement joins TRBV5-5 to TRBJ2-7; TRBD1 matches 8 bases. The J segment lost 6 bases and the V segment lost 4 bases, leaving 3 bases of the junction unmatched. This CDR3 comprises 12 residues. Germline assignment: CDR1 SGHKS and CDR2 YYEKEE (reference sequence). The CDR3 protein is CASSRQGIEQYF. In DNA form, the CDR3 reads TGTGCCAGCAGCCGACAGGGGATCGAGCAGTACTTC.

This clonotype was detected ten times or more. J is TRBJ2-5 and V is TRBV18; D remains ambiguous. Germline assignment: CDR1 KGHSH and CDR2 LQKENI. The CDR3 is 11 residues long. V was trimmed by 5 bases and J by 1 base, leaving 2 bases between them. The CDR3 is CASSAQETQYF. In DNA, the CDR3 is TGTGCCAGCTCAGCCCAAGAGACCCAGTACTTC.

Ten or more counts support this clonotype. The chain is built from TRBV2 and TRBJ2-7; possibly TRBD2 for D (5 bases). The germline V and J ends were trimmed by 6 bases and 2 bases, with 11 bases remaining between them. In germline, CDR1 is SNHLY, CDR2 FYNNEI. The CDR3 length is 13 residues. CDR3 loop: CASSAGGPYEQYF. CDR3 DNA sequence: TGTGCCAGCAGCGCTGGAGGCCCCTACGAGCAGTACTTC.

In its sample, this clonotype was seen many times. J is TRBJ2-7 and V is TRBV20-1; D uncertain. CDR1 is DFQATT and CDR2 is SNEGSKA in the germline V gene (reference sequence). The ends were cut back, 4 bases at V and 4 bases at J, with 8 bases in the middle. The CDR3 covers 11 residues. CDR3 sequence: CSAKNIYEQYF. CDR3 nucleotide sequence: TGCAGTGCTAAGAACATATACGAGCAGTACTTC.

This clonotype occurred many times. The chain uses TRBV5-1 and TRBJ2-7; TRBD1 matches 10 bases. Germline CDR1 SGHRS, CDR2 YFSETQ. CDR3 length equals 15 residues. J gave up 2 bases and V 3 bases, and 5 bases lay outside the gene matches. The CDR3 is CASSSPGQGTYEQYF. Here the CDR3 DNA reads TGCGCCAGCAGCTCACCGGGACAGGGGACCTACGAGCAGTACTTC.